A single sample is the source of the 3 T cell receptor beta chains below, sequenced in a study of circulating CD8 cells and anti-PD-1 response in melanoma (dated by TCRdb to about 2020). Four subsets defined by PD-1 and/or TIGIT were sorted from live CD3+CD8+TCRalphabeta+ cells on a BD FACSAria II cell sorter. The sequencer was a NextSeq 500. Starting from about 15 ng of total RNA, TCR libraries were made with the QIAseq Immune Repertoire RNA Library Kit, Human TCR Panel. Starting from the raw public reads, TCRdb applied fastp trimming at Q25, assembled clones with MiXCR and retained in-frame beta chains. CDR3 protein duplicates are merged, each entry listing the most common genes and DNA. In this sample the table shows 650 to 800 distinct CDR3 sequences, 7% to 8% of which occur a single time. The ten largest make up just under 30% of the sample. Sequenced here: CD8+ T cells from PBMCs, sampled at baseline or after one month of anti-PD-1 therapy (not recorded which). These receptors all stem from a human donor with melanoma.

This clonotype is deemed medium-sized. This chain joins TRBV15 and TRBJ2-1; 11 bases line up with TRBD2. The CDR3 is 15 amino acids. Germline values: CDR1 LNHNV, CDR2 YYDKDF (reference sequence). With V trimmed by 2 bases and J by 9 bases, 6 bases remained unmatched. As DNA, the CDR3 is TGTGCCACCAGCAGACTAGCGGGAGGTTCCTCTGAGCAGTTCTTC. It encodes CATSRLAGGSSEQFF.

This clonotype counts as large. This chain's CDR3 is CSASSPALPSNQPQHF. The CDR3 coding sequence is TGCAGTGCTAGTAGTCCGGCCTTGCCGAGCAATCAGCCCCAGCATTTT. V is TRBV20-1 and J is TRBJ1-5; D is ambiguous. Germline V CDR1 and CDR2: DFQATT, SNEGSKA (reference sequence). Trimming cost V 3 bases and J 1 base, with 16 bases left between them. The CDR3 extends over 16 amino acids.

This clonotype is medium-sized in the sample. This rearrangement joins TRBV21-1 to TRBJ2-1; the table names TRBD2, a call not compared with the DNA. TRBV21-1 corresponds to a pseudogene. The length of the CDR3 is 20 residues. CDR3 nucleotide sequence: TGTGCCAGTCATTCTCTCCCGGGACTAGCCCAATCGAGCCCATACAATGAGCAGTTCTTC. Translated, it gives CASHSLPGLAQSSPYNEQFF.